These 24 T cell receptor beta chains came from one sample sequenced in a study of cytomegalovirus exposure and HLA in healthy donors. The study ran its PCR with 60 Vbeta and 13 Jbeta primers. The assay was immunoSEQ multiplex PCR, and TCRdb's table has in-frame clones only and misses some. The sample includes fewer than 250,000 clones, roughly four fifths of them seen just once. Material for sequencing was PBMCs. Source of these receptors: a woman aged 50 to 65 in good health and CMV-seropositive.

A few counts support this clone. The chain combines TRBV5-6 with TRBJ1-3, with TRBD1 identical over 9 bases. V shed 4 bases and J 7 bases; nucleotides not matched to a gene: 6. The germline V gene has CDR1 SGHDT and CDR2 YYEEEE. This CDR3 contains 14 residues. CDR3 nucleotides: TGTGCCAGCAGCCGTCCCGGGACAGGGAACACCATATATTTT. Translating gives CASSRPGTGNTIYF.

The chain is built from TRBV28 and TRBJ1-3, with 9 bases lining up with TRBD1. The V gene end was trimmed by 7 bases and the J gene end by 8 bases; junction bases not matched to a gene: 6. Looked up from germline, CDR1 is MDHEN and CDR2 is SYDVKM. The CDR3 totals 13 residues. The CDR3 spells CASTWGQGYTIYF. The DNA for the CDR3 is TGTGCCAGCACCTGGGGACAGGGATACACCATATATTTT.

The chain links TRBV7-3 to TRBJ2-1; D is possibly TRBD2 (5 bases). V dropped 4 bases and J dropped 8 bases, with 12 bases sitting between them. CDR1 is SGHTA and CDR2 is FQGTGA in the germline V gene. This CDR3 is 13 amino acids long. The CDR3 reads CASSSGIVDEQFF. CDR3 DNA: TGTGCCAGCAGCTCCGGGATCGTCGATGAGCAGTTCTTC.

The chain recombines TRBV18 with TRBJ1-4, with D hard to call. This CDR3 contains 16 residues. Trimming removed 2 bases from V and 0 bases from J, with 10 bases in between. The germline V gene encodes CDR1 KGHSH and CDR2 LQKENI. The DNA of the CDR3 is TGTGCCAGCTCACCATTTCAGACTGCAACTAATGAAAAACTGTTTTTT. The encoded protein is CASSPFQTATNEKLFF.

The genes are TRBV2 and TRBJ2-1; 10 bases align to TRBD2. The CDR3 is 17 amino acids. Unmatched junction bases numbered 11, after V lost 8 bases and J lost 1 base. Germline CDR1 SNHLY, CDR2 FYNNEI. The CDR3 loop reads CASGRERGGISYNEQFF. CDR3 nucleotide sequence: TGTGCCAGCGGTCGGGAGCGGGGGGGTATATCCTACAATGAGCAGTTCTTC. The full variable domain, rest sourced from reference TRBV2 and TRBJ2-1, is EPEVTQTPSHQVTQMGQEVILRCVPISNHLYFYWYRQILGQKVEFLVSFYNNEISEKSEIFDDQFSVERPDGSNFTLKIRSTKLEDSAMYFCASGRERGGISYNEQFFGPGTRLTVL.

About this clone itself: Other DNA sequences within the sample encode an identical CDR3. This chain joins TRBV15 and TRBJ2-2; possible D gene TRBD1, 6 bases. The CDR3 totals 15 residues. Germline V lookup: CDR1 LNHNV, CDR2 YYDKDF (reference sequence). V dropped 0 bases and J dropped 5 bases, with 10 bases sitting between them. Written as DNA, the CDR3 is TGTGCCACCAGCAGAGAGGGGGCCGCTACCGGGGAGCTGTTTTTT. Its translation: CATSREGAATGELFF.

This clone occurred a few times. CDR3 sequence: CAITFVTDMGTEAFF. In DNA, the CDR3 is TGTGCCATCACCTTCGTTACAGATATGGGCACTGAAGCTTTCTTT. This chain uses TRBV10-3 with TRBJ1-1, with unresolved D. The CDR3 contains 15 residues. Per the germline V gene, CDR1 is ENHRY and CDR2 is SYGVKD. V lost 7 bases to trimming and J lost 4 bases, with 19 bases between them.

The CDR3 DNA sequence: TGTGCCAGCAGCTTAGTGGCTAGCGCTAGGAATGAGCAGTTCTTC. This gives the protein CASSLVASARNEQFF. The chain links TRBV7-2 to TRBJ2-1; perhaps TRBD2 as D (6 bases). Per germline, CDR1 SGHTA and CDR2 FQGNSA. V shed 1 base and J shed 7 bases, with 14 bases lying between them. The CDR3 totals 15 residues. Variable domain in full (rest from reference TRBV7-2 and TRBJ2-1): GAGVSQSPSNKVTEKGKDVELRCDPISGHTALYWYRQSLGQGLEFLIYFQGNSAPDKSGLPSDRFSAERTGGSVSTLTIQRTQQEDSAVYLCASSLVASARNEQFFGPGTRLTVL.

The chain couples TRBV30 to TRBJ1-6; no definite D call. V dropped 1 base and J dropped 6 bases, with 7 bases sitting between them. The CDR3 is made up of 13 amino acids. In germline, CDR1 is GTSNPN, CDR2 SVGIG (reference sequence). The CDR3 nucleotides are TGTGCCTGGAGTGGGCAGGTTAATTCACCCCTCCACTTT. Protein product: CAWSGQVNSPLHF.

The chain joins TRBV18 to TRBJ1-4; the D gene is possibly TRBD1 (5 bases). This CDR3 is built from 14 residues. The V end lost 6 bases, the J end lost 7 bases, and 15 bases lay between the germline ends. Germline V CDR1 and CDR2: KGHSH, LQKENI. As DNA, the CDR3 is TGTGCCAGCTCCCCAGGGAGATTTGGTGAAAAACTGTTTTTT. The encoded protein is CASSPGRFGEKLFF. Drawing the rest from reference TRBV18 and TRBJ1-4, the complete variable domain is NAGVMQNPRHLVRRRGQEARLRCSPMKGHSHVYWYRQLPEEGLKFMVYLQKENIIDESGMPKERFSAEFPKEGPSILRIQQVVRGDSAAYFCASSPGRFGEKLFFGSGTQLSVL.

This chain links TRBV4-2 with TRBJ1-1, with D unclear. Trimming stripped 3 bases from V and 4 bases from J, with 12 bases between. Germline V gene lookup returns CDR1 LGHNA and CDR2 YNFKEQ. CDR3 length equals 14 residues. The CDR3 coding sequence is TGTGCCAGCAGCCAGCTGAAGGGAGCCACTGAAGCTTTCTTT. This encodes CASSQLKGATEAFF.

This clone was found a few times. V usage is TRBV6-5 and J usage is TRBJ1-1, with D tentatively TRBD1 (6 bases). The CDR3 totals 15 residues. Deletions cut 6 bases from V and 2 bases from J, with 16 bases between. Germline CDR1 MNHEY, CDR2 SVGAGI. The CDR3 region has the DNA TGTGCCAGCAGGCATGCAGGGGACCTCAACACTGAAGCTTTCTTT. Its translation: CASRHAGDLNTEAFF.

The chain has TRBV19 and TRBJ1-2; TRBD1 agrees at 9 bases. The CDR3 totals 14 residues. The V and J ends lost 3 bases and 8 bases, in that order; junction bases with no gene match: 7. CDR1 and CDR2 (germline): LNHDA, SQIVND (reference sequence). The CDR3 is CASSIGTGRGGYTF. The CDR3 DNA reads TGTGCCAGTAGTATTGGGACAGGGAGGGGCGGCTACACCTTC. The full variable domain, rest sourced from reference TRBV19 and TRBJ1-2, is DGGITQSPKYLFRKEGQNVTLSCEQNLNHDAMYWYRQDPGQGLRLIYYSQIVNDFQKGDIAEGYSVSREKKESFPLTVTSAQKNPTAFYLCASSIGTGRGGYTFGSGTRLTVV.

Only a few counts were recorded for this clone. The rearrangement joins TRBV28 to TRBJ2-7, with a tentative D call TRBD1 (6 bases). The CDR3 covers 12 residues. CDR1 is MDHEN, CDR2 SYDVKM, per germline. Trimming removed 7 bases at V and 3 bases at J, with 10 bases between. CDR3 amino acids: CASNGRGYEQYF. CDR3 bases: TGTGCCAGCAACGGCAGGGGCTACGAGCAGTACTTC.

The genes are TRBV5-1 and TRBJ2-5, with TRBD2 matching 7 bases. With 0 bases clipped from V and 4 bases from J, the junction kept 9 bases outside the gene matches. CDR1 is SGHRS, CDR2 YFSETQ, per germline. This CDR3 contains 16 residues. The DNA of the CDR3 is TGCGCCAGCAGCTTGGGTGGAAGCGGGGTAGGAGAGACCCAGTACTTC. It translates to CASSLGGSGVGETQYF.

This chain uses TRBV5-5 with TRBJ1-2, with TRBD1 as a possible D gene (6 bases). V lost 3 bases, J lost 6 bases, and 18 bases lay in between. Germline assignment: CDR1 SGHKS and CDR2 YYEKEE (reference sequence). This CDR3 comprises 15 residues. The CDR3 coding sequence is TGTGCCAGCAGCTCGACTCCACAGGGTCTAAATGGCTACACCTTC. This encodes CASSSTPQGLNGYTF.

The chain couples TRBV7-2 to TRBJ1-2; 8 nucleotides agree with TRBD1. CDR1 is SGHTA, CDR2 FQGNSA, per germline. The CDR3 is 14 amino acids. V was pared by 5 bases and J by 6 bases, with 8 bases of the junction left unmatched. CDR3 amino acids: CASSPRTGRNGYTF. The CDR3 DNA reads TGTGCCAGCAGCCCCAGGACAGGGCGTAATGGCTACACCTTC.

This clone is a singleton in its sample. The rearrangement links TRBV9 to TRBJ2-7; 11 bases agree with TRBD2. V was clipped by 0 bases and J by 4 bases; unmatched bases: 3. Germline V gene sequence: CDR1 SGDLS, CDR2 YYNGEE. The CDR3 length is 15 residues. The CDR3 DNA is TGTGCCAGCAGCGTAGTCCCTAGCGGGGGGTACGAGCAGTACTTC. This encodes CASSVVPSGGYEQYF.

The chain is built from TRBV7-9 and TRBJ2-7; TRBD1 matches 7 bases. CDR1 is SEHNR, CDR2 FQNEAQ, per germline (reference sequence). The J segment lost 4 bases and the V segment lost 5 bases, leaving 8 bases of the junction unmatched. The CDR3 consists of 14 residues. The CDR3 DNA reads TGTGCCAGCAGCCCTCGACAGGGAATGTACGAGCAGTACTTC. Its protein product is CASSPRQGMYEQYF.

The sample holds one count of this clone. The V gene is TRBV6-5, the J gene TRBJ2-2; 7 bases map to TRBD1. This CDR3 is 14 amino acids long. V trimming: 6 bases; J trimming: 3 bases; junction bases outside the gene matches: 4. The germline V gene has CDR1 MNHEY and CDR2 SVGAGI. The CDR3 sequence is CASRRTGDTGELFF. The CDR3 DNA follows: TGTGCCAGCAGACGTACAGGGGACACCGGGGAGCTGTTTTTT.

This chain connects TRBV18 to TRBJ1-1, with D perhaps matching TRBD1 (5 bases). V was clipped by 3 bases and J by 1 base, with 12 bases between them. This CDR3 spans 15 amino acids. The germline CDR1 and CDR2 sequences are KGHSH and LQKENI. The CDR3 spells CASSPATEPNTEAFF. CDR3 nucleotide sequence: TGTGCCAGCTCACCCGCGACAGAGCCGAACACTGAAGCTTTCTTT. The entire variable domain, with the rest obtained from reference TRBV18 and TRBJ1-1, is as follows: NAGVMQNPRHLVRRRGQEARLRCSPMKGHSHVYWYRQLPEEGLKFMVYLQKENIIDESGMPKERFSAEFPKEGPSILRIQQVVRGDSAAYFCASSPATEPNTEAFFGQGTRLTVV.

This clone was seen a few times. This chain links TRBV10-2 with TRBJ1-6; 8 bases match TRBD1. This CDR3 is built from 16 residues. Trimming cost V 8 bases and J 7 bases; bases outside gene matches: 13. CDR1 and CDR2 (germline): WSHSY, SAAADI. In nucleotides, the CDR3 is TGCGCCAGCGGGGGACTCCGGGACAGGCGAAATTCACCCCTCCACTTT. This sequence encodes CASGGLRDRRNSPLHF.

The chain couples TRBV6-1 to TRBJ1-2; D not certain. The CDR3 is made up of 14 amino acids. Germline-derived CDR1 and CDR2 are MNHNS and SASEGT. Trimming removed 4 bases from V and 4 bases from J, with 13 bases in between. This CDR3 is CASSAEPSGYGYTF. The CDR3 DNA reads TGTGCCAGCAGTGCTGAACCCAGCGGCTATGGCTACACCTTC.

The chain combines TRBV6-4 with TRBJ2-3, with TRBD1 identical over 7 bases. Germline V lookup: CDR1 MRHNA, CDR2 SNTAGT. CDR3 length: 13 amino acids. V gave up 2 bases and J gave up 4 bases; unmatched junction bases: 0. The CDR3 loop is CASSDQGADTQYF. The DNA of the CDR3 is TGTGCCAGCAGTGACCAGGGGGCAGATACGCAGTATTTT.